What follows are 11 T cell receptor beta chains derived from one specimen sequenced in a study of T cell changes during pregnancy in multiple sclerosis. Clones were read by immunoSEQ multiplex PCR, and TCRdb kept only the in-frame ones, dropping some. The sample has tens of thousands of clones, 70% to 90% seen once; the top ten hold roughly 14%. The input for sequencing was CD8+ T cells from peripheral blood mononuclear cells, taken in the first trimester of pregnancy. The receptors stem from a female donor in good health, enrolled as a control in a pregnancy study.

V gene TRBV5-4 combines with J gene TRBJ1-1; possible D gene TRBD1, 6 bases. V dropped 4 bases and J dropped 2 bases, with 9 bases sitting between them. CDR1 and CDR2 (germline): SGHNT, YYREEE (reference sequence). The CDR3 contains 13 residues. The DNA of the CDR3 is TGTGCCAGCAGCGGCAGGGGTAACACTGAAGCTTTCTTT. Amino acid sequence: CASSGRGNTEAFF.

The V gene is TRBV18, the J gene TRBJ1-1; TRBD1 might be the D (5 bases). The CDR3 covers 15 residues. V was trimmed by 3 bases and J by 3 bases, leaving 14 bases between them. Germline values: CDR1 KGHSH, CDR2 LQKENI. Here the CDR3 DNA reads TGTGCCAGCTCACCCAGGCCTAAAGGGGACACTGAAGCTTTCTTT. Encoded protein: CASSPRPKGDTEAFF.

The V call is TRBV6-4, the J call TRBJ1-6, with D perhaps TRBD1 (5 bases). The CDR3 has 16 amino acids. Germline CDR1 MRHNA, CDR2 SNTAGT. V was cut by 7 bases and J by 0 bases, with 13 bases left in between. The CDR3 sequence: CASTLGGSSYNSPLHF. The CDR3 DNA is TGTGCCAGCACCCTCGGGGGGAGCTCCTATAATTCACCCCTCCACTTT.

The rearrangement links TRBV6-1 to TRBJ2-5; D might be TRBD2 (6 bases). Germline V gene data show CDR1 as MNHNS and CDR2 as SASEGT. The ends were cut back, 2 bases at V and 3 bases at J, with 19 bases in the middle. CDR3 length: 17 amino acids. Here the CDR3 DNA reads TGTGCCAGCAGTGAATCATCGGGGGTGGGGGTGGAAGAGACCCAGTACTTC. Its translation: CASSESSGVGVEETQYF.

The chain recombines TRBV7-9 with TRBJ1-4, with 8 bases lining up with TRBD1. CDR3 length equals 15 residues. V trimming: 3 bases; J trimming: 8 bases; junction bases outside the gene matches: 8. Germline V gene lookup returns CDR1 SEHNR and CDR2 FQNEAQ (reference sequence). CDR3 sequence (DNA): TGTGCCAGCAGCTTTACAGGGGGAAGAGGGGAAAAACTGTTTTTT. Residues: CASSFTGGRGEKLFF.

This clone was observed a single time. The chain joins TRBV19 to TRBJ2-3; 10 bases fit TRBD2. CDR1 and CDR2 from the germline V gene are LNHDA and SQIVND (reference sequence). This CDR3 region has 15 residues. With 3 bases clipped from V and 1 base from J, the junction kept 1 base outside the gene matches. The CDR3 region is CASSILAGGTDTQYF. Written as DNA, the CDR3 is TGTGCCAGTAGTATCCTAGCGGGGGGCACAGATACGCAGTATTTT.

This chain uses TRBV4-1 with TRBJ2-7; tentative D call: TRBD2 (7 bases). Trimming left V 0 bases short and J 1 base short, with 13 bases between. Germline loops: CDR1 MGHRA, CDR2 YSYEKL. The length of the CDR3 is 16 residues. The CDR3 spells CASSQEEGGGSYEQYF. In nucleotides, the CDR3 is TGCGCCAGCAGCCAAGAGGAAGGGGGGGGGTCCTACGAGCAGTACTTC.

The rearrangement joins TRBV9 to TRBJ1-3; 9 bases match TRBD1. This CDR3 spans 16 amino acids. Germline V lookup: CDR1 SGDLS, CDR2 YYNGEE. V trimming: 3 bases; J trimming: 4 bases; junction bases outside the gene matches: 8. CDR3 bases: TGTGCCAGCAGCGAATCACAGGGGGCGTCGGGAAACACCATATATTTT. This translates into CASSESQGASGNTIYF.

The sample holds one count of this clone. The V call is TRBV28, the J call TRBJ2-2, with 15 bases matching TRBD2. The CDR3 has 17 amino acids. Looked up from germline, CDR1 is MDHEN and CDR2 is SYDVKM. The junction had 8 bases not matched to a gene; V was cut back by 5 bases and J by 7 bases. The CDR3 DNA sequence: TGTGCCAGCAGTGCCGGGACTAGCGGGAGGATTATCGGGGAGCTGTTTTTT. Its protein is CASSAGTSGRIIGELFF.

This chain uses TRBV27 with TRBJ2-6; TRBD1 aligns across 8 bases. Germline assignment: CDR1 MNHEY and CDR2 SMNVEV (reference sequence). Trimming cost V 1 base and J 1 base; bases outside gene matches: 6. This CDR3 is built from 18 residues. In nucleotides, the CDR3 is TGTGCCAGCAGTTTATTGGACAGGGATTATTCTGGGGCCAACGTCCTGACTTTC. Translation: CASSLLDRDYSGANVLTF.

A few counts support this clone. The CDR3 nucleotides are TGTGCCAGCAGCCCCTTAGCGGGAGTTACGAGTGAGCAGTTCTTC. Protein product: CASSPLAGVTSEQFF. The chain combines TRBV6-4 with TRBJ2-1; 9 bases agree with TRBD2. The CDR3 consists of 15 residues. The trim removed 6 bases at V and 9 bases at J, leaving 12 bases unmatched. Germline values: CDR1 MRHNA, CDR2 SNTAGT.